Given below is one TCR beta chain in context. These data come from a study of cytomegalovirus exposure and HLA in healthy donors. This CDR3 is built from 16 residues. Germline V lookup: CDR1 MNHEY, CDR2 SVGAGI. With 4 bases removed from V and 0 bases from J, the gap between germline ends came to 16 bases. The PCR contained 60 Vbeta and 13 Jbeta primers. Using immunoSEQ multiplex PCR, the repertoire was profiled, and TCRdb retains in-frame clones only, with some absent. The sample records around 200,000 clones, around 85% being singletons. The receptor was isolated from a man aged 40-49 years in good health and CMV-seropositive. Material: PBMCs. The chain recombines TRBV6-5 with TRBJ2-7; a possible D gene is TRBD1 (7 bases). The CDR3 sequence: CASSFSYRGGSYEQYF. The DNA for the CDR3 is TGTGCCAGCAGTTTTTCTTACAGGGGAGGCTCCTACGAGCAGTACTTC.